This T cell receptor (beta chain) was retrieved from a study of technical replicates of blood from a handful of donors. Assay: immunoSEQ multiplex PCR; the TCRdb copy retains only in-frame clones and omits some. The sample carries roughly 90,000 clones, roughly 94% recorded once. This CDR3 has 13 amino acids. Unmatched junction bases numbered 4, after V lost 8 bases and J lost 4 bases. Germline CDR1 is LNHDA and CDR2 is SQIVND (reference sequence). This chain links TRBV19 with TRBJ2-3; 9 bases agree with TRBD1. Specimen: T cells isolated from PBMCs. This sequence was found in a human donor in good health. The CDR3 nucleotides are TGTGCCAGTGGGGACAGGGCGGCAGATACGCAGTATTTT. This translates into CASGDRAADTQYF.